This T cell receptor beta chain originates from a study of blood T cell repertoires in COVID-19. Sequenced by immunoSEQ multiplex PCR; TCRdb stores in-frame clones only, minus some. The table records 150,000 to 200,000 clones, roughly 86% of them present only once. Looked up from germline, CDR1 is MDHEN and CDR2 is SYDVKM. The CDR3 totals 15 residues. J gave up 2 bases and V 5 bases, and 5 bases lay outside the gene matches. Specimen: peripheral blood. The sequence derives from a man in his sixties or seventies with acute or convalescent COVID-19. This chain connects TRBV28 to TRBJ1-5; 8 bases agree with TRBD1. The CDR3 DNA reads as TGTGCCAGCAGTCTTCAGGGGGCGGGCAATCAGCCCCAGCATTTT. Its translation: CASSLQGAGNQPQHF.